One T cell receptor (beta chain) is described in this entry. Its specificity is unknown. At one end the junction does not follow the germline gene, possibly because of a read error. The source of the sample is a study of blood T cells in healthy people across ages. Study observations and caveats: Higher diversity and more naive CD4+ cells were features of long-lived donors, compared to aged donors. A roughly linear age-dependent decrease characterized TCR beta diversity per million T cells. There was a strong correlation between TCR beta diversity and naive T cell percentage.

The CDR3 spans 13 residues. Germline V CDR1 and CDR2: SGHKS, YYEKEE (reference sequence). For the second PCR, which ran for about 7 to 11 cycles, a sample-barcoded 5' primer and a J-beta primer mix were used. Every individual sample yielded 2.5 million or more paired-end reads (each containing CDR3). Each CDR3 protein gets one entry after TCRdb re-called the 5' RACE reads with MiXCR. The data show around 900,000 distinct CDR3 sequences, roughly 50% seen once. The sample consisted of blood. The TCR sequence derives from a woman in her fifties or sixties in good health. V usage is TRBV5-5 and J usage is TRBJ2-3, with D unclear. CDR3 sequence (DNA): TGTGCCAGCAGCTTAGCCGGCTCGGATACGCGGTATTTT. Protein product: CASSLAGSDTRYF.